The 5 T cell receptor beta chains below come from one sample, sequenced in a study of response to subunit inactivated influenza vaccine. MiXCR, applied by TCRdb to the RT-PCR reads, yields one record per CDR3 protein. This sample has around 250,000 distinct CDR3 sequences, with about 12% found just once. Sample: non-naive T cells sorted from PBMCs, taken 14 to 15 days before vaccination. These receptors all come from a man aged 45-65 years who received an inactivated influenza vaccine.

The rearrangement uses TRBV7-2 and TRBJ2-5; weak D call: TRBD2 (5 bases). Germline V gives CDR1 SGHTA, CDR2 FQGNSA. This CDR3 region has 13 residues. Trimming shortened V by 5 bases and J by 7 bases, and 14 bases separated the two germline ends. CDR3 bases: TGTGCCAGCAGCGCGGACTTGGCAGGGACCCAGTACTTC. Amino acid sequence: CASSADLAGTQYF.

The chain joins TRBV3-1 to TRBJ1-1; D not certain. CDR3 length: 13 residues. V lost 2 bases, J lost 1 base, and 5 bases lay in between. Germline V gene data show CDR1 as LGHDT and CDR2 as YNNKEL (reference sequence). The CDR3 protein is CASSQRANTEAFF. CDR3 nucleotide sequence: TGTGCCAGCAGCCAAAGGGCGAACACTGAAGCTTTCTTT.

The chain recombines TRBV28 with TRBJ2-5; TRBD1 is a possible D gene (6 bases). The germline V gene encodes CDR1 MDHEN and CDR2 SYDVKM. Trimming left V 7 bases short and J 5 bases short, with 14 bases between. The CDR3 is 13 amino acids. The CDR3 spells CASTRTVRETQYF. In DNA form, the CDR3 reads TGTGCCAGCACGAGGACAGTACGGGAGACCCAGTACTTC.

Only a few counts were recorded for this clonotype. The chain recombines TRBV15 with TRBJ1-2; 11 positions match TRBD1. The V gene's germline CDR1 is LNHNV and CDR2 YYDKDF (reference sequence). The CDR3 extends over 15 amino acids. J gave up 7 bases and V 5 bases, and 9 bases lay outside the gene matches. DNA for the CDR3: TGTGCCACCAGCTCAGGGACAGGGGGGATAAGTGGCTACACCTTC. Translation gives CATSSGTGGISGYTF.

This clonotype was counted only a few times. The CDR3 reads CASSASSRTESSYEQYF. For the CDR3, the DNA is TGTGCCAGCAGTGCGTCCTCCCGGACAGAAAGCTCCTACGAGCAGTACTTC. The V call is TRBV25-1, the J call TRBJ2-7; the D gene is possibly TRBD1 (6 bases). V was cut by 4 bases and J by 0 bases, with 19 bases left in between. Germline V lookup: CDR1 MGHDK, CDR2 SYGVNS. This CDR3 region has 17 residues.